This T cell receptor beta chain originates from a study of cytomegalovirus exposure and HLA in healthy donors. Study-wide results and caveats: Sequencing depth across donors, presence/absence analyses assumed, was roughly uniform. An analysis done earlier found most TCR beta V segments productive about 90% or about 30% of the time.

The PCR used 60 Vbeta and 13 Jbeta primers. Generated by immunoSEQ multiplex PCR, the TCRdb table keeps only in-frame clones and is missing some. The sample table includes some 82,000 clones. The donors (healthy individuals) were bone marrow donors. Details on this clone: Its target is not known.

The V gene lost 2 bases and the J gene lost 4 bases, with 9 bases spanning the gap. Germline V gives CDR1 MNHNS, CDR2 SASEGT. The CDR3 is made up of 14 amino acids. This sequence joins TRBV6-1 and TRBJ1-5, with D uncertain. The clonotype comes from a woman under 40 in good health and CMV-seronegative. Input material: PBMCs. Here the CDR3 reads CASSELIVNQPQHF. Written as DNA, the CDR3 is TGTGCCAGCAGTGAATTGATAGTTAATCAGCCCCAGCATTTT.